A single sample is the source of the 27 T cell receptor beta chains below, sequenced in a study of cytomegalovirus exposure and HLA in healthy donors. PCR was performed using 60 Vbeta and 13 Jbeta primers. Assay used: immunoSEQ multiplex PCR; TCRdb lists only in-frame clones, some missing. The repertoire holds more than 85,000 clones, with about 78% as singletons. Input material: PBMCs. The receptors here all came from a man aged 30 to 39 in good health and CMV-seronegative.

V is TRBV18 and J is TRBJ1-5; possibly TRBD1 for D (5 bases). CDR1 and CDR2 (germline): KGHSH, LQKENI. The ends were cut back, 6 bases at V and 1 base at J, with 13 bases in the middle. The CDR3 covers 15 residues. The CDR3: CASSLQGYSNQPQHF. DNA of the CDR3: TGTGCCAGCTCGCTGCAGGGTTACAGCAATCAGCCCCAGCATTTT.

This chain joins TRBV4-3 and TRBJ1-4; D remains ambiguous. This CDR3 region has 16 residues. The germline V gene has CDR1 LGHNA and CDR2 YSLEER. V lost 5 bases and J 4 bases, leaving 17 bases between the germline ends. CDR3 DNA: TGCGCCAGCAGCAACAGAGGCGGGCAAGTTAATGAAAAACTGTTTTTT. As protein: CASSNRGGQVNEKLFF.

The gene calls are TRBV28 and TRBJ2-3; 12 bases match TRBD2. The germline V gene encodes CDR1 MDHEN and CDR2 SYDVKM. V lost 8 bases and J lost 2; bases outside the gene matches: 5. The CDR3 runs 15 residues. The CDR3 DNA sequence: TGTGCCAGCGGAGGACTAGCGGGAAACACAGATACGCAGTATTTT. This encodes CASGGLAGNTDTQYF.

The rearrangement uses TRBV29-1 and TRBJ2-5; TRBD2 matches at 7 bases. V shed 3 bases and J 4 bases; nucleotides not matched to a gene: 8. Germline values: CDR1 SQVTM, CDR2 ANQGSEA. This CDR3 has 14 amino acids. The CDR3 loop is CSVDLSSGGETQYF. CDR3 DNA: TGCAGCGTTGACCTCTCTAGCGGCGGAGAGACCCAGTACTTC.

The J gene is TRBJ2-7, the V gene TRBV7-2, with TRBD1 as a possible D gene (6 bases). The germline V gene encodes CDR1 SGHTA and CDR2 FQGNSA. Trimming left V 5 bases short and J 4 bases short, with 15 bases between. The CDR3 totals 14 residues. The chain's CDR3 is CASSPGLGQYEQYF. CDR3 DNA: TGTGCCAGCAGCCCTGGCCTCGGACAGTACGAGCAGTACTTC.

The rearrangement uses TRBV4-1 and TRBJ2-7; weak D call: TRBD1 (7 bases). CDR3 length: 16 amino acids. Germline V lookup: CDR1 MGHRA, CDR2 YSYEKL. Deletions cut 6 bases from V and 3 bases from J, with 21 bases between. Here the CDR3 reads CASRREEGAVSYEQYF. In DNA form, the CDR3 reads TGCGCCAGCAGGCGCGAGGAGGGGGCCGTAAGCTACGAGCAGTACTTC.

The rearrangement joins TRBV29-1 to TRBJ2-6, with 10 positions matching TRBD1. Germline CDR1 is SQVTM and CDR2 is ANQGSEA. V was clipped by 5 bases and J by 0 bases; unmatched bases: 1. The CDR3 runs 15 residues. The CDR3 nucleotides read TGCAGCGTTAGACAGGGGGCCTCTGGGGCCAACGTCCTGACTTTC. As protein: CSVRQGASGANVLTF.

The table lists this clone with a few counts. This rearrangement joins TRBV15 to TRBJ2-1, with a tentative D call TRBD2 (5 bases). CDR1 and CDR2 (germline): LNHNV, YYDKDF (reference sequence). Trimming removed 4 bases from V and 4 bases from J, with 14 bases in between. CDR3 size: 15 residues. CDR3 in DNA: TGTGCCACCAGCATTGGACTGGACCGATACAATGAGCAGTTCTTC. Translated: CATSIGLDRYNEQFF. The whole variable domain, filled in from reference TRBV15 and TRBJ2-1, reads DAMVIQNPRYQVTQFGKPVTLSCSQTLNHNVMYWYQQKSSQAPKLLFHYYDKDFNNEADTPDNFQSRRPNTSFCFLDIRSPGLGDTAMYLCATSIGLDRYNEQFFGPGTRLTVL.

This chain connects TRBV6-6 to TRBJ2-2, with TRBD1 as a possible D gene (6 bases). The germline V gene has CDR1 MNHNY and CDR2 SVGAGI (reference sequence). The CDR3 runs to 16 residues. The V end was cut by 2 bases, the J end by 6 bases, with 16 bases between. In DNA, the CDR3 is TGTGCCAGCAGTTACGCCCCCGACAGGCCCCCCGGGGAGCTGTTTTTT. Amino acids: CASSYAPDRPPGELFF.

The chain has TRBV27 and TRBJ1-6; tentatively, D is TRBD1 (6 bases). The CDR3 loop spans 15 amino acids. CDR1 and CDR2 (germline): MNHEY, SMNVEV (reference sequence). Trimming cost V 5 bases and J 12 bases, with 20 bases left between them. The CDR3 reads CASSPNAGTKGPLHF. CDR3 DNA: TGTGCCAGCAGTCCCAATGCCGGGACAAAGGGACCCCTCCACTTT.

V and J are TRBV7-6 and TRBJ1-6; possible D gene TRBD1, 5 bases. Trimming took 5 bases from V and 7 from J, leaving 18 bases between them. Per germline, CDR1 SGHVS and CDR2 FNYEAQ. The CDR3 has 16 amino acids. CDR3 bases: TGTGCCAGCAGCCGGGACTCAAAAACCGAGAATTCACCCCTCCACTTT. Its translation is CASSRDSKTENSPLHF. Full variable domain (outside the CDR3, taken from reference TRBV7-6 and TRBJ1-6): GAGVSQSPRYKVTKRGQDVALRCDPISGHVSLYWYRQALGQGPEFLTYFNYEAQQDKSGLPNDRFSAERPEGSISTLTIQRTEQRDSAMYRCASSRDSKTENSPLHFGNGTRLTVT.

The chain is built from TRBV12-5 and TRBJ1-2; unclear D gene. Trimming removed 6 bases from V and 5 bases from J, with 7 bases in between. The CDR3 length is 11 residues. The germline V gene has CDR1 LGHNT and CDR2 FRNRAP. CDR3 nucleotide sequence: TGTGCTAGTGGCCTAGATTATGGCTACACCTTC. Amino acids: CASGLDYGYTF.

In this sample, this clone turned up a few times. The chain has TRBV29-1 and TRBJ1-2, with 11 bases fitting TRBD1. V lost 0 bases, J lost 5 bases, and 5 bases stayed unmatched. Germline values: CDR1 SQVTM, CDR2 ANQGSEA. This CDR3 comprises 15 residues. CDR3 in DNA: TGCAGCGTTGAAGATATAGGACAGGGGGCTTATGGCTACACCTTC. Protein product: CSVEDIGQGAYGYTF.

Remarks on this clone: The same CDR3 is also encoded by other DNA sequences in this sample. The chain joins TRBV7-2 to TRBJ1-1, with unresolved D. The V end lost 4 bases, the J end lost 10 bases, and 7 bases lay between the germline ends. From germline, CDR1 is SGHTA and CDR2 FQGNSA. This CDR3 has 10 residues. CDR3 nucleotide sequence: TGTGCCAGCAGCTCTTATCGAGCTTTCTTT. Translated: CASSSYRAFF. The full variable domain, rest sourced from reference TRBV7-2 and TRBJ1-1, is GAGVSQSPSNKVTEKGKDVELRCDPISGHTALYWYRQSLGQGLEFLIYFQGNSAPDKSGLPSDRFSAERTGGSVSTLTIQRTQQEDSAVYLCASSSYRAFFGQGTRLTVV.

The CDR3: CASSRQGGSQPQHF. The CDR3 bases are TGTGCCAGCAGTCGACAGGGTGGGAGTCAGCCCCAGCATTTT. The genes are TRBV2 and TRBJ1-5; 7 positions match TRBD1. J lost 6 bases, V lost 5 bases, and 7 bases had no gene match. The germline CDR1 and CDR2 sequences are SNHLY and FYNNEI. The CDR3 has 14 residues.

The rearrangement links TRBV19 to TRBJ2-1; 13 positions match TRBD2. Trimming at V came to 2 bases and at J to 4 bases, leaving 11 bases not matched to a gene. This CDR3 contains 19 residues. Per the germline V gene, CDR1 is LNHDA and CDR2 is SQIVND (reference sequence). CDR3 coding DNA: TGTGCCAGTAGTATAAAGGGACTAGCGGGGTTAATGAGGTACAATGAGCAGTTCTTC. Amino acid sequence: CASSIKGLAGLMRYNEQFF.

As concerns this clone: The same CDR3 is also encoded by other DNA sequences in this sample. The chain combines TRBV10-2 with TRBJ2-5; D remains ambiguous. V shed 4 bases and J shed 3 bases, with 18 bases lying between them. This CDR3 has 16 residues. Germline-derived CDR1 and CDR2 are WSHSY and SAAADI. The CDR3, as DNA: TGCGCCAGCAGTGGTTACGCGGAAGCCGGTAAAGAGACCCAGTACTTC. Its protein is CASSGYAEAGKETQYF.

V and J are TRBV10-3 and TRBJ2-3, with 10 nucleotides matching TRBD1. CDR1 ENHRY and CDR2 SYGVKD come from the germline V gene. The CDR3 is made up of 17 amino acids. Trimming took 7 bases from V and 2 from J; bases not matched to a gene: 12. The CDR3 reads CAITSRQGALSTDTQYF. CDR3 nucleotides: TGTGCCATCACAAGTCGACAGGGGGCTCTTTCCACAGATACGCAGTATTTT.

The chain joins TRBV7-9 to TRBJ2-3, with 9 positions matching TRBD2. The length of the CDR3 is 13 residues. The J segment lost 14 bases and the V segment lost 2 bases, leaving 8 bases of the junction unmatched. Germline assignment: CDR1 SEHNR and CDR2 FQNEAQ (reference sequence). Here the CDR3 reads CASSLRLAGERYF. For the CDR3, the DNA is TGTGCCAGCAGCTTACGTTTAGCGGGGGAACGGTATTTT.

The gene calls are TRBV4-3 and TRBJ2-1, with TRBD2 matching 7 bases. This CDR3 is 16 amino acids long. The V gene's germline CDR1 is LGHNA and CDR2 YSLEER. Losses at the gene ends were 2 bases for V and 9 bases for J; bases not matched to a gene: 13. The chain's CDR3 is CASSQSFAGDRGEQFF. The CDR3 bases are TGCGCCAGCAGCCAAAGTTTTGCGGGGGATCGTGGTGAGCAGTTCTTC.

This rearrangement joins TRBV29-1 to TRBJ1-1, with 10 bases aligning to TRBD1. This CDR3 contains 14 residues. Trimming cost V 4 bases and J 6 bases; bases outside gene matches: 8. The germline gives CDR1 SQVTM, CDR2 ANQGSEA. DNA for the CDR3: TGCAGCGTTGCCGCCCGGACAGGGGGGTCTGAAGCTTTCTTT. Amino acids: CSVAARTGGSEAFF.

This clone was detected a few times. The gene calls are TRBV6-6 and TRBJ1-4, with D maybe TRBD1 (5 bases). The germline V and J ends were trimmed by 6 bases and 7 bases, with 12 bases remaining between them. The CDR3 is made up of 13 amino acids. From germline, CDR1 is MNHNY and CDR2 SVGAGI (reference sequence). As DNA, the CDR3 is TGTGCCAGCAGGCGGGACTTGGTTGAAAAACTGTTTTTT. Its protein product is CASRRDLVEKLFF.

The gene calls are TRBV6-5 and TRBJ2-7; D possibly corresponds to TRBD1 (5 bases). The germline V gene encodes CDR1 MNHEY and CDR2 SVGAGI. The CDR3 is made up of 12 amino acids. V was trimmed by 4 bases and J by 3 bases, leaving 7 bases between them. The chain's CDR3 is CASSSQGYEQYF. In DNA, the CDR3 is TGTGCCAGCAGTTCTCAGGGCTACGAGCAGTACTTC.

This clone was observed a handful of times. V usage is TRBV13 and J usage is TRBJ1-3; possibly TRBD1 for D (6 bases). This CDR3 is 15 amino acids long. Trimming pared 4 bases from V and 8 bases from J, leaving 18 bases between. Germline V gene lookup returns CDR1 PRHDT and CDR2 FYEKMQ (reference sequence). CDR3 amino acids: CASSSRTVSRDTIYF. CDR3 bases: TGTGCCAGCAGCTCGCGGACAGTGAGTCGGGACACCATATATTTT.

The chain employs TRBV28 and TRBJ2-1, with TRBD2 matching 7 bases. V lost 11 bases and J lost 2; bases outside the gene matches: 3. There are 12 residues in the CDR3. Germline CDR1 reads MDHEN; CDR2 reads SYDVKM. Here the CDR3 reads CASGLPYNEQFF. DNA for the CDR3: TGTGCCTCGGGACTACCCTACAATGAGCAGTTCTTC.

Comment on this clone: Other DNA sequences from this sample encode an identical CDR3 as well. V gene TRBV29-1 combines with J gene TRBJ1-1; the D is unclear. The CDR3 consists of 11 residues. V was shortened by 4 bases and J by 2 bases, with 5 bases between the two germline ends. CDR1 and CDR2 from the germline V gene are SQVTM and ANQGSEA. CDR3 region: CSVAVNTEAFF. The CDR3 DNA sequence: TGCAGCGTTGCGGTTAACACTGAAGCTTTCTTT.

This clone was found a few times. This chain joins TRBV2 and TRBJ1-2; 9 bases map to TRBD1. With 4 bases clipped from V and 6 bases from J, the junction kept 3 bases outside the gene matches. In germline, CDR1 is SNHLY, CDR2 FYNNEI. The CDR3 runs 13 residues. CDR3 nucleotide sequence: TGTGCCAGCAGTGGGGACAGGGCGGATGGCTACACCTTC. It specifies CASSGDRADGYTF.